These 11 T cell receptor beta chains share one sample of origin, sequenced in a study of CD8+ T cells in alopecia areata. After isolation, RNA underwent reverse transcription to generate cDNA as the sequencing template. Produced via immunoSEQ multiplex PCR; TCRdb's table is partial and in-frame only. Of 95,000 to 100,000 clones in the sample, roughly 56% are singletons; the top ten hold less than 20%. Treatment meaning: oral pan-JAK inhibitor, 5-10 mg twice daily. Sequencing used CD8+ T cells sorted from blood, obtained between weeks 55 and 65, from a patient treated with tofacitinib. The receptors come from a human donor with alopecia areata.

The chain has TRBV4-1 and TRBJ1-1; D is unclear. CDR1 and CDR2 from the germline V gene are MGHRA and YSYEKL. The V end was cut by 0 bases, the J end by 1 base, with 9 bases between. This CDR3 has 15 residues. This CDR3 reads CASSQDRDENTEAFF. For the CDR3, the DNA is TGCGCCAGCAGCCAAGATCGGGATGAGAACACTGAAGCTTTCTTT.

V and J are TRBV19 and TRBJ2-7; possible D gene TRBD2, 5 bases. Trimming removed 6 bases at V and 0 bases at J, with 9 bases between. CDR1 LNHDA and CDR2 SQIVND come from the germline V gene (reference sequence). The CDR3 runs 13 residues. CDR3 DNA sequence: TGTGCCAGTAGCCACACTAGCTCCTACGAGCAGTACTTC. Translation gives CASSHTSSYEQYF.

V and J are TRBV7-6 and TRBJ2-1; D unresolved. The ends were cut back, 4 bases at V and 9 bases at J, with 7 bases in the middle. The germline CDR1 and CDR2 sequences are SGHVS and FNYEAQ. The CDR3 loop spans 11 amino acids. The CDR3 DNA reads as TGTGCCAGCAGCTCCATGAGTGAGCAGTTCTTC. As protein: CASSSMSEQFF.

This chain joins TRBV7-8 and TRBJ1-5; perhaps TRBD1 as D (6 bases). The germline V and J ends were trimmed by 1 base and 2 bases, with 18 bases remaining between them. Germline CDR1 SGHVS, CDR2 FQNEAQ. This CDR3 has 18 amino acids. DNA of the CDR3: TGTGCCAGCAGCTTAGTAGTCCGGGACACTTCGGGCAATCAGCCCCAGCATTTT. Amino acid sequence: CASSLVVRDTSGNQPQHF.

This clone has more than one count but fewer than ten. The gene calls are TRBV9 and TRBJ2-3; the D gene is possibly TRBD2 (7 bases). The V and J ends lost 0 bases and 1 base respectively, with 9 bases between them. This CDR3 spans 15 amino acids. CDR1 is SGDLS and CDR2 is YYNGEE in the germline V gene. As DNA, the CDR3 is TGTGCCAGCAGCGTAGAAGGGGGGGGCACAGATACGCAGTATTTT. This gives the protein CASSVEGGGTDTQYF.

The gene calls are TRBV6-5 and TRBJ2-5; D may be TRBD2 (5 bases). Germline CDR1 is MNHEY and CDR2 is SVGAGI. V was shortened by 11 bases and J by 5 bases, with 15 bases between the two germline ends. This CDR3 contains 12 residues. The CDR3 DNA reads as TGTGCCCTCGGGGAGTTGGGGGAGACCCAGTACTTC. Translating gives CALGELGETQYF.

V is TRBV4-2 and J is TRBJ2-2; 13 bases map to TRBD2. The CDR3 consists of 16 residues. The V gene's germline CDR1 is LGHNA and CDR2 YNFKEQ. V gave up 3 bases and J gave up 6 bases; unmatched junction bases: 4. Here the CDR3 reads CASSQGLAGSPGELFF. Written as DNA, the CDR3 is TGTGCCAGCAGCCAGGGACTAGCGGGGAGTCCCGGGGAGCTGTTTTTT.

This clone was counted a few times. This rearrangement joins TRBV7-9 to TRBJ1-2; TRBD1 agrees at 8 bases. The CDR3 runs 15 residues. Germline CDR1 reads SEHNR; CDR2 reads FQNEAQ (reference sequence). The V gene end was trimmed by 4 bases and the J gene end by 8 bases; junction bases not matched to a gene: 12. The CDR3 DNA follows: TGTGCCAGCAGCTCTACCCCGGACAGGGAAGGGGGCTACACCTTC. Its protein is CASSSTPDREGGYTF.

This clone was counted between two and nine times. This rearrangement joins TRBV4-2 to TRBJ2-1; TRBD2 agrees at 9 bases. The J segment lost 10 bases and the V segment lost 5 bases, leaving 6 bases of the junction unmatched. Germline V gives CDR1 LGHNA, CDR2 YNFKEQ. This CDR3 is 13 amino acids long. Here the CDR3 DNA reads TGTGCCAGCAGCGGAAGCGGGGGGACCGAGCAGTTCTTC. This translates into CASSGSGGTEQFF.

DNA for the CDR3: TGTGCCAGCAGCTTACAGGGGGCGGGAACTGAAGCTTTCTTT. Amino acid sequence: CASSLQGAGTEAFF. The chain links TRBV7-9 to TRBJ1-1, with TRBD1 identical over 8 bases. The CDR3 has 14 residues. Per germline, CDR1 SEHNR and CDR2 FQNEAQ (reference sequence). V was pared by 2 bases and J by 5 bases, with 4 bases of the junction left unmatched.

This clone has just one count. The gene calls are TRBV6-1 and TRBJ1-3; the D is unclear. There are 15 residues in the CDR3. Looked up from germline, CDR1 is MNHNS and CDR2 is SASEGT. V was pared by 7 bases and J by 0 bases, with 13 bases between. DNA for the CDR3: TGTGCCAGCACTGACGGACGGGGCTCTGGAAACACCATATATTTT. Translating it yields CASTDGRGSGNTIYF.